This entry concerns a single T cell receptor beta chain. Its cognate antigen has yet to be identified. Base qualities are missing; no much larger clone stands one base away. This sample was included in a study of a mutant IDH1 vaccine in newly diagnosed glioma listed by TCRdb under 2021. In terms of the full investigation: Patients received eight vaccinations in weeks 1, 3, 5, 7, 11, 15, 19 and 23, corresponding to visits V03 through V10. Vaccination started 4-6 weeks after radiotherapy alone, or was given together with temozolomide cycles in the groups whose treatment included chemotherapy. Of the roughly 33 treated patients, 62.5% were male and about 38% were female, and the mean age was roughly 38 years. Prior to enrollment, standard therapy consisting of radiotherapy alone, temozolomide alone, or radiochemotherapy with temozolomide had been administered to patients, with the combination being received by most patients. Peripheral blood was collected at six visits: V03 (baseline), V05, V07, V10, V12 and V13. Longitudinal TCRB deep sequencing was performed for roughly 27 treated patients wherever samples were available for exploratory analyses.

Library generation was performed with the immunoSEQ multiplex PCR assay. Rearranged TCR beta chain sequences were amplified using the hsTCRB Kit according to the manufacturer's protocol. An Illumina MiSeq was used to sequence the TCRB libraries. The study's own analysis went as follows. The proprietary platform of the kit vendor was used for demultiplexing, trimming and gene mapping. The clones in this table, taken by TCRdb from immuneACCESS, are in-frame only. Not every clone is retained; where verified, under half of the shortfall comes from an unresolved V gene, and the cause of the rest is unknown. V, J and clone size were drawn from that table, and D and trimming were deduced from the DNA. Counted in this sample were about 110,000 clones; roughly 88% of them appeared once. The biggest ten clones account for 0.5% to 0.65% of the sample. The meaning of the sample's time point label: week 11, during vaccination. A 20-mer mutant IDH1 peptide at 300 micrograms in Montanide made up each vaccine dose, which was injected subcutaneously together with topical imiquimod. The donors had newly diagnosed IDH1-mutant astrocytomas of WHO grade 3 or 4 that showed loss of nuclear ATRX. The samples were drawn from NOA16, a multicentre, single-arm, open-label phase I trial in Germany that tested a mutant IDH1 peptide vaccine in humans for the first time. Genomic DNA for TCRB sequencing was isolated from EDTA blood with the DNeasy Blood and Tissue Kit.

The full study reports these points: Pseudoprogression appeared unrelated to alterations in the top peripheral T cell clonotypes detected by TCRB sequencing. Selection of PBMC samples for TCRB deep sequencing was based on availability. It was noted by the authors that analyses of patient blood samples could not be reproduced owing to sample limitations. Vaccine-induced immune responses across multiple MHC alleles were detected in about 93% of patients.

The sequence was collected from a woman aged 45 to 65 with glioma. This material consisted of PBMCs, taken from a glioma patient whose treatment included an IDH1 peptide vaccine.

The bases read TGTGCCAGCAGCCCCCGCGCGCAGGGGGGAGGAGATACGCAGTATTTT. It translates as CASSPRAQGGGDTQYF. The sequence is built from TRBV5-4 and TRBJ2-3; the D segment could be TRBD1, given 7 matching bases. Cut back by 4 bases and 5 bases, the V and J ends lie 20 bases apart. There are 16 amino acids in the CDR3, from cysteine to phenylalanine inclusive. Only the CDR3 DNA stays, 48 bases, in frame from base 1. From the germline V gene (reference sequence), CDR1 is SGHNT and CDR2 is YYREEE.